These 15 T cell receptor beta chains were all obtained from the same sample, sequenced in a study of blood T cell repertoires in COVID-19. TCRdb keeps only in-frame clones here, not all; method: immunoSEQ multiplex PCR. The table includes approximately 90,000 clones, over 65% detected once. What was sequenced was peripheral blood. The receptors originated from a human donor in a cohort sampled during active COVID-19.

This clone was detected only a few times. V gene TRBV5-1 combines with J gene TRBJ2-7; 9 nucleotides align to TRBD2. This CDR3 contains 15 residues. Germline V lookup: CDR1 SGHRS, CDR2 YFSETQ. Trimming took 0 bases from V and 6 from J; bases not matched to a gene: 7. CDR3 DNA sequence: TGCGCCAGCAGCTTGGGTGCGGGAGGGTCGCTCGAGCAGTACTTC. Protein product: CASSLGAGGSLEQYF.

This chain links TRBV4-3 with TRBJ2-5; 10 nucleotides match TRBD1. CDR1 and CDR2 (germline): LGHNA, YSLEER. The CDR3 totals 16 residues. Losses at the gene ends were 3 bases for V and 4 bases for J; bases not matched to a gene: 8. CDR3 DNA sequence: TGCGCCAGCAGCCAGGGAGGACAGGGGGTCTCAGAGACCCAGTACTTC. Amino acid sequence: CASSQGGQGVSETQYF.

V usage is TRBV7-2 and J usage is TRBJ2-3; D might be TRBD2 (6 bases). The CDR3 contains 13 residues. V lost 5 bases, J lost 4 bases, and 10 bases lay in between. Germline CDR1 and CDR2: SGHTA and FQGNSA. CDR3 protein: CASSPAGSDTQYF. The CDR3 DNA sequence: TGTGCCAGCAGCCCGGCGGGATCAGATACGCAGTATTTT. Supplemented by reference TRBV7-2 and TRBJ2-3, the full variable domain reads GAGVSQSPSNKVTEKGKDVELRCDPISGHTALYWYRQSLGQGLEFLIYFQGNSAPDKSGLPSDRFSAERTGGSVSTLTIQRTQQEDSAVYLCASSPAGSDTQYFGPGTRLTVL.

This clone was picked up a small number of times. The CDR3 loop reads CASSLRGTYEQYF. CDR3 sequence (DNA): TGTGCCAGCAGCTTAAGAGGGACCTACGAGCAGTACTTC. This chain connects TRBV7-8 to TRBJ2-7, with D maybe TRBD2 (5 bases). Per germline, CDR1 SGHVS and CDR2 FQNEAQ. Trimming removed 2 bases from V and 2 bases from J, with 7 bases in between. The CDR3 sequence is 13 residues long. Supplemented by reference TRBV7-8 and TRBJ2-7, the full variable domain reads GAGVSQSPRYKVAKRGQDVALRCDPISGHVSLFWYQQALGQGPEFLTYFQNEAQLDKSGLPSDRFFAERPEGSVSTLKIQRTQQEDSAVYLCASSLRGTYEQYFGPGTRLTVT.

The chain uses TRBV5-6 and TRBJ2-2; D perhaps matches TRBD1 (6 bases). The CDR3 extends over 15 amino acids. The germline CDR1 and CDR2 sequences are SGHDT and YYEEEE. V gave up 1 base and J gave up 1 base, with 8 bases separating them. The CDR3 DNA follows: TGTGCCAGCAGCTTGTCACAGGGGAACACCGGGGAGCTGTTTTTT. It encodes CASSLSQGNTGELFF.

This clone was seen just once. This rearrangement joins TRBV9 to TRBJ2-7, with D possibly being TRBD1 (6 bases). From germline, CDR1 is SGDLS and CDR2 YYNGEE. The CDR3 sequence is 16 residues long. V was clipped by 4 bases and J by 0 bases, with 17 bases between them. The CDR3 nucleotides read TGTGCCAGCAGCCCACAGGGTGCCATGAGCTCCTACGAGCAGTACTTC. This gives the protein CASSPQGAMSSYEQYF.

The rearrangement joins TRBV5-4 to TRBJ2-2; 9 nucleotides agree with TRBD1. Germline loops: CDR1 SGHNT, CDR2 YYREEE (reference sequence). V was clipped by 4 bases and J by 0 bases; unmatched bases: 4. The CDR3 contains 16 residues. The CDR3 reads CASSRTGVANTGELFF. The DNA for the CDR3 is TGTGCCAGCAGCAGGACAGGGGTCGCGAACACCGGGGAGCTGTTTTTT.

The rearrangement links TRBV6-5 to TRBJ2-7; 13 bases are a match to TRBD2. CDR3 size: 14 residues. In germline, CDR1 is MNHEY, CDR2 SVGAGI. The ends lost 6 bases at V and 6 bases at J; junction bases unmatched: 5. The CDR3 DNA sequence: TGTGCCAGCAGACAAGGACTAGCGGGAGTCGAGCAGTACTTC. It is translated as CASRQGLAGVEQYF.

The count of this clone is one. The chain uses TRBV11-3 and TRBJ2-7; D is possibly TRBD2 (5 bases). Germline loops: CDR1 SGHNT, CDR2 YENEEA. This CDR3 comprises 13 residues. V dropped 6 bases and J dropped 1 base, with 10 bases sitting between them. The CDR3 nucleotides read TGTGCCAGCAGTTCCGAGGGATCCTACGAGCAGTACTTC. This codes for CASSSEGSYEQYF.

The J gene is TRBJ2-2, the V gene TRBV4-2; TRBD1 agrees at 8 bases. V lost 3 bases, J lost 4 bases, and 7 bases stayed unmatched. The CDR3 is 16 amino acids. Germline values: CDR1 LGHNA, CDR2 YNFKEQ. The CDR3 spells CASSQIDRGSTGELFF. The CDR3 DNA reads TGTGCCAGCAGCCAGATCGACAGGGGAAGCACCGGGGAGCTGTTTTTT.

The V and J genes are TRBV24-1 and TRBJ2-7; 9 positions agree with TRBD1. The CDR3 runs 15 residues. The germline V gene encodes CDR1 KGHDR and CDR2 SFDVKD. V shed 3 bases and J 4 bases; nucleotides not matched to a gene: 6. The CDR3 is CATSDAGTGIYEQYF. The CDR3 DNA sequence: TGTGCCACCAGTGATGCCGGGACAGGGATTTACGAGCAGTACTTC.

The V call is TRBV30, the J call TRBJ2-4; 7 bases are a match to TRBD1. Germline V gives CDR1 GTSNPN, CDR2 SVGIG (reference sequence). V lost 1 base to trimming and J lost 5 bases; unmatched junction nucleotides: 2. CDR3 size: 13 residues. In nucleotides, the CDR3 is TGTGCCTGGAGTGGGCAGGGGGAAAACATTCAGTACTTC. Its translation: CAWSGQGENIQYF.

The V gene is TRBV5-1, the J gene TRBJ1-4; maybe TRBD1 (5 bases). The CDR3 contains 15 residues. Germline CDR1 reads SGHRS; CDR2 reads YFSETQ. V was shortened by 4 bases and J by 0 bases, with 10 bases between the two germline ends. Here the CDR3 DNA reads TGCGCCAGCAGCCCAGGACAAGCAACTAATGAAAAACTGTTTTTT. Amino acids: CASSPGQATNEKLFF.

The rearrangement uses TRBV4-3 and TRBJ2-1; the match to TRBD2 covers 13 bases. This CDR3 has 15 amino acids. With 4 bases clipped from V and 6 bases from J, the junction kept 3 bases outside the gene matches. From germline, CDR1 is LGHNA and CDR2 YSLEER. This CDR3 reads CASSRRLAGGNEQFF. In DNA, the CDR3 is TGCGCCAGCAGCCGGCGACTAGCGGGAGGCAATGAGCAGTTCTTC.

The rearrangement links TRBV6-5 to TRBJ2-7, with 7 positions matching TRBD2. The CDR3 runs to 14 residues. Germline CDR1 MNHEY, CDR2 SVGAGI. Trimming cost V 5 bases and J 7 bases; bases outside gene matches: 11. The CDR3: CASSKTRPGGEQYF. The CDR3 DNA reads TGTGCCAGCAGTAAAACTAGACCGGGGGGAGAGCAGTACTTC.